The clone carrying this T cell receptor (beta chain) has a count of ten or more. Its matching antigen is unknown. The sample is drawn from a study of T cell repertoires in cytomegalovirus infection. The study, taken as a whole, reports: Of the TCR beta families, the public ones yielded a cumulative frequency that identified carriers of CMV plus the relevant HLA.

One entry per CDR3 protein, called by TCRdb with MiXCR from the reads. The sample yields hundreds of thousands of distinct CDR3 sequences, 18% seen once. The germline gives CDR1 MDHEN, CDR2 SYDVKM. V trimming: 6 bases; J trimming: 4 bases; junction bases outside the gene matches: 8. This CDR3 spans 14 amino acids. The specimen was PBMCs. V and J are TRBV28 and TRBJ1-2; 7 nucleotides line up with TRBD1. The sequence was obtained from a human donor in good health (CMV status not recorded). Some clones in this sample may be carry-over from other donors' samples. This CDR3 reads CASRASGTVYGYTF. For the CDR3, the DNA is TGTGCCAGCAGGGCGTCCGGGACAGTCTATGGCTACACCTTC.